The 24 T cell receptor beta chains below were found in one sample sequenced in a study of cytomegalovirus exposure and HLA in healthy donors. TCRdb's table, derived via immunoSEQ multiplex PCR, lists solely in-frame clones and lacks some. The sample has under 400,000 clones; approximately 91% are singletons. Sequencing used PBMCs. Receptor source: a man aged 25-45 years in good health and CMV-seronegative.

The chain joins TRBV5-5 to TRBJ1-5; TRBD1 matches 7 bases. CDR3 length equals 14 residues. From germline, CDR1 is SGHKS and CDR2 YYEKEE (reference sequence). Trimming at V came to 2 bases and at J to 2 bases, leaving 1 base not matched to a gene. The CDR3 loop is CASSLDRGNQPQHF. CDR3 sequence (DNA): TGTGCCAGCAGCTTAGACAGGGGCAATCAGCCCCAGCATTTT.

The table lists this clone with a count of one. The V call is TRBV9, the J call TRBJ1-2, with 8 bases aligning to TRBD1. J gave up 7 bases and V 1 base, and 3 bases lay outside the gene matches. CDR1 SGDLS and CDR2 YYNGEE come from the germline V gene. The CDR3 runs 13 residues. Written as DNA, the CDR3 is TGTGCCAGCAGCGTACTTCAGGGGGCTGGCTACACCTTC. Its translation: CASSVLQGAGYTF.

The chain is built from TRBV7-8 and TRBJ2-7; 7 bases line up with TRBD1. Germline CDR1 is SGHVS and CDR2 is FQNEAQ. After removal of 2 bases from V and 3 bases from J, the junction contained 4 bases not matched to a gene. The CDR3 is made up of 14 amino acids. The CDR3 sequence is CASSLRDRDYEQYF. DNA of the CDR3: TGTGCCAGCAGCTTACGGGACAGAGACTACGAGCAGTACTTC.

The chain combines TRBV5-6 with TRBJ1-5; TRBD1 matches 8 bases. CDR3 length: 15 residues. Trimming at V came to 2 bases and at J to 6 bases, leaving 7 bases not matched to a gene. In germline, CDR1 is SGHDT, CDR2 YYEEEE. The CDR3 DNA reads TGTGCCAGCAGCTTAGGACAGGGAGGCGGTCAGCCCCAGCATTTT. Translating it yields CASSLGQGGGQPQHF.

The CDR3 region is CASSQGWEKLFF. The CDR3 region has the DNA TGTGCCAGCAGCCAGGGGTGGGAAAAACTGTTTTTT. This chain joins TRBV2 and TRBJ1-4, with a possible D match to TRBD1 (6 bases). CDR1 is SNHLY and CDR2 is FYNNEI in the germline V gene. The CDR3 has 12 amino acids. V was cut by 6 bases and J by 8 bases, with 10 bases left in between.

The V and J genes are TRBV25-1 and TRBJ2-3; TRBD1 is a possible D gene (5 bases). Looked up from germline, CDR1 is MGHDK and CDR2 is SYGVNS. This CDR3 has 13 amino acids. Trimming removed 2 bases from V and 3 bases from J, with 6 bases in between. The CDR3 nucleotides are TGTGCCAGCAGTGAAGCAGGGACAGATACGCAGTATTTT. Amino acid sequence: CASSEAGTDTQYF.

The J gene is TRBJ2-2, the V gene TRBV10-2, with 9 positions matching TRBD1. CDR1 is WSHSY and CDR2 is SAAADI in the germline V gene. The V and J ends lost 6 bases and 6 bases, in that order; junction bases with no gene match: 5. The CDR3 totals 14 residues. CDR3 protein: CASRTGGAAGELFF. CDR3 in DNA: TGCGCCAGCAGAACAGGGGGCGCGGCCGGGGAGCTGTTTTTT.

The rearrangement joins TRBV4-1 to TRBJ1-5, with D possibly being TRBD1 (6 bases). The V end was cut by 4 bases, the J end by 0 bases, with 10 bases between. Germline V lookup: CDR1 MGHRA, CDR2 YSYEKL. The CDR3 consists of 15 residues. The CDR3 DNA is TGCGCCAGCAGCCCTCAGGGGTATAGCAATCAGCCCCAGCATTTT. It is translated as CASSPQGYSNQPQHF.

The V call is TRBV7-8, the J call TRBJ2-7, with D uncertain. The germline V and J ends were trimmed by 5 bases and 3 bases, with 11 bases remaining between them. Germline CDR1 and CDR2: SGHVS and FQNEAQ. The CDR3 sequence is 13 residues long. CDR3 DNA sequence: TGTGCCAGCAGCCCCTACCCCAACTACGAGCAGTACTTC. It specifies CASSPYPNYEQYF.

The rearrangement links TRBV7-9 to TRBJ2-5, with a possible D match to TRBD1 (6 bases). The germline V gene has CDR1 SEHNR and CDR2 FQNEAQ (reference sequence). V lost 5 bases to trimming and J lost 4 bases, with 17 bases between them. This CDR3 contains 15 residues. The CDR3: CASSLSSLGGETQYF. CDR3 DNA: TGTGCCAGCAGCCTCTCGTCCTTAGGGGGAGAGACCCAGTACTTC.

The chain links TRBV6-5 to TRBJ2-5; tentative D call: TRBD2 (5 bases). This CDR3 has 14 residues. The V end lost 0 bases, the J end lost 3 bases, and 8 bases lay between the germline ends. CDR1 is MNHEY, CDR2 SVGAGI, per germline. The CDR3 DNA reads TGTGCCAGCAGTTACTCACCCGGGGAAGAGACCCAGTACTTC. Amino acids: CASSYSPGEETQYF.

J is TRBJ2-5 and V is TRBV13; D is possibly TRBD2 (6 bases). The CDR3 has 15 amino acids. Germline V gives CDR1 PRHDT, CDR2 FYEKMQ (reference sequence). Trimming stripped 5 bases from V and 4 bases from J, with 17 bases between. The CDR3 nucleotides read TGTGCCAGCAGCCCCGGTGAGAAGGAGGGAGAGACCCAGTACTTC. Translated: CASSPGEKEGETQYF.

The V and J genes are TRBV12-5 and TRBJ2-3; tentative D call: TRBD2 (7 bases). Looked up from germline, CDR1 is LGHNT and CDR2 is FRNRAP. V was clipped by 6 bases and J by 3 bases, with 13 bases between them. The CDR3 runs 14 residues. This CDR3 is CASGPRGATDTQYF. The CDR3 region has the DNA TGTGCTAGTGGCCCCCGGGGGGCGACAGATACGCAGTATTTT.

The chain carries TRBV9 and TRBJ2-3; maybe TRBD2 (5 bases). The CDR3 has 15 amino acids. Germline loops: CDR1 SGDLS, CDR2 YYNGEE. Trimming pared 6 bases from V and 4 bases from J, leaving 18 bases between. This CDR3 is CASTPIPLDSDTQYF. Here the CDR3 DNA reads TGTGCCAGCACCCCGATCCCACTAGATTCAGATACGCAGTATTTT.

This clone has only one observation. J is TRBJ1-1 and V is TRBV10-3; 10 bases line up with TRBD1. Germline V gene sequence: CDR1 ENHRY, CDR2 SYGVKD. V was clipped by 3 bases and J by 5 bases; unmatched bases: 6. The length of the CDR3 is 15 residues. CDR3 coding DNA: TGTGCCATCAGTGATCCGGACAGGGGGGGGACTGAAGCTTTCTTT. Translating gives CAISDPDRGGTEAFF.

Written as DNA, the CDR3 is TGTGCCAGCAGTTTAAGCGGGACAATCGCCGAGCAGTACTTC. Amino acids: CASSLSGTIAEQYF. The genes are TRBV27 and TRBJ2-7; TRBD2 might be the D (7 bases). Germline V gene lookup returns CDR1 MNHEY and CDR2 SMNVEV (reference sequence). The CDR3 length is 14 residues. With 2 bases removed from V and 6 bases from J, the gap between germline ends came to 14 bases.

The rearrangement joins TRBV29-1 to TRBJ2-1, with D possibly matching TRBD1 (5 bases). The length of the CDR3 is 11 residues. The germline V gene encodes CDR1 SQVTM and CDR2 ANQGSEA. The ends were cut back, 7 bases at V and 4 bases at J, with 8 bases in the middle. CDR3 amino acids: CSGGLYNEQFF. CDR3 sequence (DNA): TGCAGCGGGGGCCTGTACAATGAGCAGTTCTTC.

The chain carries TRBV5-1 and TRBJ2-3; D uncertain. The CDR3 is 15 residues long. V lost 0 bases and J 0 bases, leaving 8 bases between the germline ends. Per germline, CDR1 SGHRS and CDR2 YFSETQ. This CDR3 is CASSLAAVSTDTQYF. DNA for the CDR3: TGCGCCAGCAGCTTGGCCGCGGTTAGCACAGATACGCAGTATTTT. The full variable domain, rest sourced from reference TRBV5-1 and TRBJ2-3, is KAGVTQTPRYLIKTRGQQVTLSCSPISGHRSVSWYQQTPGQGLQFLFEYFSETQRNKGNFPGRFSGRQFSNSRSEMNVSTLELGDSALYLCASSLAAVSTDTQYFGPGTRLTVL.

In its sample, this clone was seen once. The chain links TRBV13 to TRBJ2-1, with D tentatively TRBD2 (5 bases). The CDR3 extends over 16 amino acids. In germline, CDR1 is PRHDT, CDR2 FYEKMQ (reference sequence). Trimming pared 5 bases from V and 0 bases from J, leaving 14 bases between. The CDR3 DNA reads as TGTGCCAGCAGCGAGGCACTAGTAGACTCCTACAATGAGCAGTTCTTC. Residues: CASSEALVDSYNEQFF.

The V and J genes are TRBV7-9 and TRBJ1-1, with D perhaps matching TRBD1 (5 bases). The V gene lost 5 bases and the J gene lost 2 bases, with 15 bases spanning the gap. In germline, CDR1 is SEHNR, CDR2 FQNEAQ (reference sequence). The CDR3 length is 15 residues. In DNA, the CDR3 is TGTGCCAGCAGCCCCCACGGGGGTGGTAACACTGAAGCTTTCTTT. Its protein is CASSPHGGGNTEAFF.

This clone was detected once. The chain combines TRBV7-6 with TRBJ2-3; TRBD2 might be the D (6 bases). Trimming removed 1 base from V and 3 bases from J, with 8 bases in between. The CDR3 has 14 residues. CDR1 and CDR2 from the germline V gene are SGHVS and FNYEAQ. Here the CDR3 reads CASSLVRGTDTQYF. The CDR3 DNA follows: TGTGCCAGCAGCTTAGTCCGGGGGACAGATACGCAGTATTTT. Supplemented by reference TRBV7-6 and TRBJ2-3, the full variable domain reads GAGVSQSPRYKVTKRGQDVALRCDPISGHVSLYWYRQALGQGPEFLTYFNYEAQQDKSGLPNDRFSAERPEGSISTLTIQRTEQRDSAMYRCASSLVRGTDTQYFGPGTRLTVL.

J is TRBJ1-1 and V is TRBV6-5; 7 nucleotides align to TRBD1. Unmatched junction bases numbered 6, after V lost 2 bases and J lost 0 bases. The CDR3 is 16 amino acids. CDR1 and CDR2 from the germline V gene are MNHEY and SVGAGI. As DNA, the CDR3 is TGTGCCAGCAGTTACGGAACCGGGACAGTGAACACTGAAGCTTTCTTT. Translated: CASSYGTGTVNTEAFF.

The J gene is TRBJ1-2, the V gene TRBV9, with D unresolved. The CDR3 length is 12 residues. V lost 2 bases, J lost 7 bases, and 9 bases lay in between. From germline, CDR1 is SGDLS and CDR2 YYNGEE. CDR3 coding DNA: TGTGCCAGCAGCGTCTCGAGGAGTGGCTACACCTTC. It is translated as CASSVSRSGYTF.

This chain uses TRBV2 with TRBJ2-2, with a weak D call TRBD2 (5 bases). Between the trimmed V and J ends, which lost 6 bases and 6 bases, there was a span of 17 bases. Germline V gene data show CDR1 as SNHLY and CDR2 as FYNNEI. The CDR3 covers 15 residues. CDR3 loop: CASRRAASRAGELFF. DNA of the CDR3: TGTGCCAGCAGAAGGGCGGCTAGCCGCGCCGGGGAGCTGTTTTTT.